The clone carrying this T cell receptor beta chain was observed a few times. Antigen: not known. The data are from a study of CD8+ T cells in alopecia areata. Study at large: The study gave treated patients oral tofacitinib at 5 to 10 mg twice daily. Study conclusions and caveats: Many expanded lesional clones persisted in scalp and blood during tofacitinib.

Extraction and reverse transcription of RNA yielded cDNA as the sequencing template. Data came from immunoSEQ multiplex PCR; TCRdb stores just in-frame clones and leaves some out. The sample holds some 180,000 clones, about 55% seen once. Germline assignment: CDR1 LGHNA and CDR2 YSLEER. This CDR3 contains 13 residues. The V end lost 5 bases, the J end lost 8 bases, and 10 bases lay between the germline ends. Treatment meaning: oral pan-JAK inhibitor, 5-10 mg twice daily. The receptor was isolated from a human donor with alopecia areata. The sample in question was CD8+ T cells sorted from blood, obtained at week 24, from a patient treated with tofacitinib. The V gene is TRBV4-3, the J gene TRBJ1-6, with D hard to call. In nucleotides, the CDR3 is TGCGCCAGCAGCTCCGATTGGGATTCACCCCTCCACTTT. Residues: CASSSDWDSPLHF.